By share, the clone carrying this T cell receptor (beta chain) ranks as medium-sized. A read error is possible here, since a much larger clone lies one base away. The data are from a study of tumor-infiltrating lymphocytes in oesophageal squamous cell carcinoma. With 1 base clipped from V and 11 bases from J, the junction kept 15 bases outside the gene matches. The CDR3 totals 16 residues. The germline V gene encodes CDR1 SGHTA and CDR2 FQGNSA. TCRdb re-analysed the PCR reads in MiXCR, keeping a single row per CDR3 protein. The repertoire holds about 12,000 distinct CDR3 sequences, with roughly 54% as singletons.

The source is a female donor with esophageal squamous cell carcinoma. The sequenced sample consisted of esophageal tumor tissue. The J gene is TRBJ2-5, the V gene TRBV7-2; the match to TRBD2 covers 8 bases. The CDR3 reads CASSLVVAGRYNEQYF. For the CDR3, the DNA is TGTGCCAGCAGCTTAGTTGTAGCGGGAAGATACAATGAGCAGTACTTC.